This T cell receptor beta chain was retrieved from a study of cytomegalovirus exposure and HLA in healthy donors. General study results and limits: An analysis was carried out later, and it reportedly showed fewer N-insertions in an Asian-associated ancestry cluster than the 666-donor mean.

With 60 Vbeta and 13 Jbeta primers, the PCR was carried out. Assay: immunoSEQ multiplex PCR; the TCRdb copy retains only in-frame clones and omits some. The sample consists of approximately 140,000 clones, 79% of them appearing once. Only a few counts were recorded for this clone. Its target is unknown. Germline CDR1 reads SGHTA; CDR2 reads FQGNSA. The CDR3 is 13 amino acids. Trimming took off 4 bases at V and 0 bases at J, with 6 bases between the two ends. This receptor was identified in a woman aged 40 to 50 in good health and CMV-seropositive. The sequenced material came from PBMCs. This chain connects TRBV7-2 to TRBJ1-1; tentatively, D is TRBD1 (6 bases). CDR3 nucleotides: TGTGCCAGCAGCTGGACAGTGAACACTGAAGCTTTCTTT. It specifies CASSWTVNTEAFF.